This TCR beta chain is drawn from a study of identical twins. The CDR3 sequence is 15 residues long. Germline values: CDR1 SNHLY, CDR2 FYNNEI. Deletions cut 0 bases from V and 3 bases from J, with 11 bases between. In TCRdb, the 5' RACE reads were re-called with MiXCR into one record per CDR3 protein. The table lists around 550,000 distinct CDR3 sequences, about 16% of them singletons. These same data were also listed under a study on yellow fever vaccine responses in identical twins.

The genes are TRBV2 and TRBJ2-5; no firm D call. The sequenced sample was CD4+ T cells sorted from blood. This clonotype originated in a woman aged 18 to 35 in good health. DNA of the CDR3: TGTGCCAGCAGTGAAGCGCTCAATTCCAAAGAGACCCAGTACTTC. It is translated as CASSEALNSKETQYF.